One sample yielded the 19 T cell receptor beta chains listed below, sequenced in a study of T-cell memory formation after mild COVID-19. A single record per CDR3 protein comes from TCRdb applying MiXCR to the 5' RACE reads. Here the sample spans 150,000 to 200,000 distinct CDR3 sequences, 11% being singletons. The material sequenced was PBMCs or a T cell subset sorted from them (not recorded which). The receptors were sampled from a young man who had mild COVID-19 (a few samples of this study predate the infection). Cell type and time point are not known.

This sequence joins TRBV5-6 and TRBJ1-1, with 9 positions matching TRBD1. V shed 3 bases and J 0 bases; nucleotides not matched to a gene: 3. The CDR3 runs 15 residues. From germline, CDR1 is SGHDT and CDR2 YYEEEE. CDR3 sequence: CASSYRGPVNTEAFF. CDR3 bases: TGTGCCAGCAGCTACAGGGGGCCCGTGAACACTGAAGCTTTCTTT.

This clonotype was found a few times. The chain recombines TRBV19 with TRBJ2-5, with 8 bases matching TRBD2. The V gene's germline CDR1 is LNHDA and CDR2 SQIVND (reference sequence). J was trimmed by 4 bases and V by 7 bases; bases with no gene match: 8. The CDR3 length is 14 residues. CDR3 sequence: CASTQSGGVETQYF. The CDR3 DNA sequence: TGTGCCAGTACGCAAAGCGGGGGAGTAGAGACCCAGTACTTC.

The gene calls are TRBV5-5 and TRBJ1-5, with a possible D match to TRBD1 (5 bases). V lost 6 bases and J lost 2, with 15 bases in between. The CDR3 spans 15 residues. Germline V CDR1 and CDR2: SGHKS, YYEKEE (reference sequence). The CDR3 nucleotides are TGTGCCAGCAACCGGGACCTCGGTGGCAATCAGCCCCAGCATTTT. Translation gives CASNRDLGGNQPQHF.

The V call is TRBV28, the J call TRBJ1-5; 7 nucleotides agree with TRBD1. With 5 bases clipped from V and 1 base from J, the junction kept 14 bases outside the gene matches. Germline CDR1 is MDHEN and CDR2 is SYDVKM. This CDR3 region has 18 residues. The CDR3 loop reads CASSVTGMGGRSNQPQHF. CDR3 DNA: TGTGCCAGCAGTGTGACAGGGATGGGAGGTAGGAGCAATCAGCCCCAGCATTTT.

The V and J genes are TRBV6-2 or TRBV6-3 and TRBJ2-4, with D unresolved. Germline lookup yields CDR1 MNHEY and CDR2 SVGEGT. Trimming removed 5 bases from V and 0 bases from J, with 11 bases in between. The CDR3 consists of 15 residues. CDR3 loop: CASSPTFEAKNIQYF. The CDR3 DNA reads TGTGCCAGCAGTCCGACCTTCGAAGCCAAAAACATTCAGTACTTC.

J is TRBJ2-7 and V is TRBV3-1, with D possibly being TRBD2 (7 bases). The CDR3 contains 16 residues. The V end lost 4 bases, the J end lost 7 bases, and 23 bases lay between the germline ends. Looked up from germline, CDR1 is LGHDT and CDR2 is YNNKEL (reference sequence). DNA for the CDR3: TGTGCCAGCAGCCGCTCGAGAGGGGGGGCGCAGAGAGAGCAGTACTTC. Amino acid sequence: CASSRSRGGAQREQYF.

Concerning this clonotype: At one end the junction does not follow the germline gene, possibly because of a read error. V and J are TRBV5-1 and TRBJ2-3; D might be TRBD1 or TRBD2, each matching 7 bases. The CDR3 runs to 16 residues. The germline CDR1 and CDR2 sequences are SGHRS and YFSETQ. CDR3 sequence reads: CASSPRGDSYTDTHYF. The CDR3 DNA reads TGCGCCAGCAGCCCCCGGGGGGACAGCTACACAGATACGCATTATTTT.

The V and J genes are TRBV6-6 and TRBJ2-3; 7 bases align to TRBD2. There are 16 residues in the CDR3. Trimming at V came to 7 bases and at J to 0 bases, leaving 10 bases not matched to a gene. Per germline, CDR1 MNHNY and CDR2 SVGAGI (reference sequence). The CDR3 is CASTYGGTTSTDTQYF. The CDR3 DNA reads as TGTGCCAGCACCTACGGGGGGACTACTAGCACAGATACGCAGTATTTT.

CDR3 loop: CASSQEGSGGAAQYF. CDR3 coding DNA: TGCGCCAGCAGCCAAGAAGGTAGCGGGGGGGCCGCGCAGTATTTT. V gene TRBV4-3 combines with J gene TRBJ2-3; 11 bases align to TRBD2. CDR3 length: 15 residues. Germline V lookup: CDR1 LGHNA, CDR2 YSLEER. The junction had 6 bases not matched to a gene; V was cut back by 0 bases and J by 10 bases.

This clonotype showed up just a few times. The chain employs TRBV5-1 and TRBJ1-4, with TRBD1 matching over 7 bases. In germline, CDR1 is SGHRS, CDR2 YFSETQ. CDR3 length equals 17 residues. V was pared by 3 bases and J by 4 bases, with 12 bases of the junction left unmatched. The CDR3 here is CASSSGQPPPFNEKLFF. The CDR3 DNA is TGCGCCAGCAGCTCGGGACAGCCACCACCCTTTAATGAAAAACTGTTTTTT.

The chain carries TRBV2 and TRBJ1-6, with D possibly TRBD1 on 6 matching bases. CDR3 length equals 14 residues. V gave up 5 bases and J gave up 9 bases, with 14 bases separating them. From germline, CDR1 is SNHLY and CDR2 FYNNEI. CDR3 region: CASSTRGASSPLHF. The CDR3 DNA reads TGTGCCAGCAGTACTCGGGGGGCGAGTTCACCCCTCCACTTT.

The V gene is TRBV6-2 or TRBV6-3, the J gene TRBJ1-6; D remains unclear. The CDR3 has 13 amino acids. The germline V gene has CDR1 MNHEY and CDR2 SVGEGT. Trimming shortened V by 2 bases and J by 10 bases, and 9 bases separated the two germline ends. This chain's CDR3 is CASSYDSHSPLHF. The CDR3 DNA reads TGTGCCAGCAGTTACGATAGTCACTCACCCCTCCACTTT.

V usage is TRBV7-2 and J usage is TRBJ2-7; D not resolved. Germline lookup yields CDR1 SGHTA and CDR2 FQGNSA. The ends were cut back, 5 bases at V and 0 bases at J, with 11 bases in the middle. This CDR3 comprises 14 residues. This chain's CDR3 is CASSAWWGSYEQYV. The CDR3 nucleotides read TGTGCCAGCAGCGCCTGGTGGGGCTCCTACGAGCAGTACGTC.

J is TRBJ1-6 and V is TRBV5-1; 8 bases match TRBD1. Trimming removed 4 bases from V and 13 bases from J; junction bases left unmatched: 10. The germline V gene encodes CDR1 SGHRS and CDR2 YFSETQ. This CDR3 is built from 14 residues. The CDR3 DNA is TGCGCCAGCAGCCAGGACAGGGCTGCGGGTCCCCTCCACTTT. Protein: CASSQDRAAGPLHF.

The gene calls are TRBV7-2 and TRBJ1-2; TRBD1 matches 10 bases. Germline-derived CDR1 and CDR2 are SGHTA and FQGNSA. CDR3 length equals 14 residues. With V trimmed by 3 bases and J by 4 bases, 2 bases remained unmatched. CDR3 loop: CASSLDRGIYGYTF. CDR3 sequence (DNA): TGTGCCAGCAGCTTGGACAGGGGGATCTATGGCTACACCTTC.

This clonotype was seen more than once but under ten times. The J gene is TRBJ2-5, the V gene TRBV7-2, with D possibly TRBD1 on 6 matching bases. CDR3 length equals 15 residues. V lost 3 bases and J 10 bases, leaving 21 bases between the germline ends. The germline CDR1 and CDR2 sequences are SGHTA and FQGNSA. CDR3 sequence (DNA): TGTGCCAGCAGCTTTGGGTTCGGACAGTTGGTTTTCCAGTACTTC. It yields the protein CASSFGFGQLVFQYF.

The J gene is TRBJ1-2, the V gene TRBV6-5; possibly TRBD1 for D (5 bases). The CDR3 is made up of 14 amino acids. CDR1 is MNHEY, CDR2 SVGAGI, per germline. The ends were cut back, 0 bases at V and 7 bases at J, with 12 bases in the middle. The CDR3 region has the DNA TGTGCCAGCAGTTACTCGATTGGCAGGGTTGGCTACACCTTC. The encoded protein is CASSYSIGRVGYTF.

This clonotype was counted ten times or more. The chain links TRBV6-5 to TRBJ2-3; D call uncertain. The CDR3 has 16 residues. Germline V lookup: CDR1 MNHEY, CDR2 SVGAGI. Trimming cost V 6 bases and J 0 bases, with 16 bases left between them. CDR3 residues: CASSPMTLISTDTQYF. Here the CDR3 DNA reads TGTGCCAGCAGCCCTATGACTTTAATTAGCACAGATACGCAGTATTTT.

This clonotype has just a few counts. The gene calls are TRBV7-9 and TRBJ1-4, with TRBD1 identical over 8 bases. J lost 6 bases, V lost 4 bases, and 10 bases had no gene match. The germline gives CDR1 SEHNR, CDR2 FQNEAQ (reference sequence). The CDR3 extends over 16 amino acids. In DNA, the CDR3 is TGTGCCAGCAGCTCGCCTGGACAGGGACTGGATGAAAAACTGTTTTTT. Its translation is CASSSPGQGLDEKLFF.